This paragraph covers one TCR beta chain sequence. The data are from a study of T cells in Graves' hyperthyroidism and ophthalmopathy. CDR1 and CDR2 (germline): ENHRY, SYGVKD. V lost 4 bases, J lost 1 base, and 7 bases lay in between. There are 13 residues in the CDR3. Amplified TCR beta CDR3 regions derived from RNA transcripts. First-round RT-PCR of the TCR CDR3 relied on the HTBI primer set. TCRdb reanalysed the multiplex PCR reads using MiXCR and keeps one entry per CDR3 protein. Of over 700,000 distinct CDR3 sequences in the sample, around 39% were seen once. The V gene is TRBV10-3, the J gene TRBJ2-5; D is tentatively TRBD1 or TRBD2 (5 bases each). Sequencing was carried out using blood. The receptor was derived from a man between 18 and 29 years old with Graves' hyperthyroidism. The CDR3 loop is CAISVGTQETQYF. In DNA form, the CDR3 reads TGTGCCATCAGTGTTGGGACCCAAGAGACCCAGTACTTC.